This T cell receptor (beta chain) is from a study of T cells after yellow fever vaccination. Study-wide points: On re-exposure, the response was weaker but peaked faster, at day 5 versus 15. The booster response re-showed most primary clones: approximately 95% CD4, more than 80% CD8. The presence of abundant clonotypes contaminating from the bulk population was possible in FACS-sorted repertoires.

CDR1 and CDR2 from the germline V gene are SEHNR and FQNEAQ (reference sequence). This CDR3 is 15 amino acids long. V shed 5 bases and J shed 4 bases, with 14 bases lying between them. Researchers made TCR cDNA using 5'RACE template switching, and this step added a universal primer site and UMIs. Using its own MiXCR run on the 5' RACE reads, TCRdb lists one record per CDR3 protein. The repertoire holds 120,000 or so distinct CDR3 sequences, with about 15% as singletons. Comment on this clonotype: Its antigen is not known.

This TCR came from a young man who received the YFV17D yellow fever vaccine. The genes are TRBV7-9 and TRBJ2-2; D is perhaps TRBD1 or TRBD2 (5 bases each). The starting material was CD8+ T cells sorted from PBMCs, obtained 5 days after the yellow fever booster vaccination. As DNA, the CDR3 is TGTGCCAGCAGCCCTCATGCTGGGGGCACCGGGGAGCTGTTTTTT. Encoded protein: CASSPHAGGTGELFF. The whole variable domain, remainder taken from reference TRBV7-9 and TRBJ2-2, is DTGVSQNPRHKITKRGQNVTFRCDPISEHNRLYWYRQTLGQGPEFLTYFQNEAQLEKSRLLSDRFSAERPKGSFSTLEIQRTEQGDSAMYLCASSPHAGGTGELFFGEGSRLTVL.